The 27 T cell receptor beta chains listed next were all sequenced from one sample in a study of shared T cell receptors in the human thymus. The table came from immunoSEQ multiplex PCR; TCRdb's copy has only in-frame clones and leaves some out. The top ten hold 0.008% to 0.011% of the sample, which has some 700,000 clones, approximately 90% seen once. These data were also reused for a study on human thymus T cells.

Sequencing was done on a sample of thymocytes. All receptors come from a boy less than two years old with a congenital heart defect.

The V and J genes are TRBV10-1 and TRBJ1-1; D might be TRBD1 (6 bases). The length of the CDR3 is 14 residues. Trimming stripped 8 bases from V and 4 bases from J, with 17 bases between. Germline V lookup: CDR1 WNHNN, CDR2 SYGVQD (reference sequence). This CDR3 is CASQIGGEGTEAFF. In DNA, the CDR3 is TGCGCCAGCCAGATAGGGGGAGAGGGCACTGAAGCTTTCTTT.

The chain links TRBV2 to TRBJ1-1, with a possible D match to TRBD1 (6 bases). The V gene's germline CDR1 is SNHLY and CDR2 FYNNEI. The ends were cut back, 9 bases at V and 0 bases at J, with 23 bases in the middle. The CDR3 covers 17 residues. The chain's CDR3 is CARVILGQFKMNTEAFF. The CDR3 DNA sequence: TGTGCCAGGGTGATATTAGGACAGTTTAAGATGAACACTGAAGCTTTCTTT.

V and J are TRBV2 and TRBJ2-5; no reliable D call. Trimming took 6 bases from V and 2 from J, leaving 16 bases between them. The germline V gene encodes CDR1 SNHLY and CDR2 FYNNEI. The CDR3 has 15 residues. CDR3 in DNA: TGTGCCAGCAGCCACCCAGTGGCGGCTCAAGAGACCCAGTACTTC. Amino acids: CASSHPVAAQETQYF. Combining the CDR3 with reference TRBV2 and TRBJ2-5 gives the whole variable domain EPEVTQTPSHQVTQMGQEVILRCVPISNHLYFYWYRQILGQKVEFLVSFYNNEISEKSEIFDDQFSVERPDGSNFTLKIRSTKLEDSAMYFCASSHPVAAQETQYFGPGTRLLVL.

A single count supports this clone. The CDR3 nucleotides read TGCGCCAGCAGTGTTGGACAGGGTGTCTCCTACGAGCAGTACTTC. This translates into CASSVGQGVSYEQYF. V is TRBV10-2 and J is TRBJ2-7; 8 nucleotides match TRBD1. The length of the CDR3 is 15 residues. Germline V lookup: CDR1 WSHSY, CDR2 SAAADI. Trimming at V came to 4 bases and at J to 0 bases, leaving 5 bases not matched to a gene.

This chain uses TRBV28 with TRBJ2-1, with TRBD2 matching 9 bases. CDR1 and CDR2 from the germline V gene are MDHEN and SYDVKM. V gave up 5 bases and J gave up 9 bases; unmatched junction bases: 11. This CDR3 has 15 residues. CDR3 coding DNA: TGTGCCAGCAGTCCCGCCGGCGGGAGGGCCCCTGAGCAGTTCTTC. This encodes CASSPAGGRAPEQFF.

V usage is TRBV12-2 and J usage is TRBJ2-7; the table's D call, TRBD1, has no DNA check behind it. TRBV12-2 is a known pseudogene. CDR3 length equals 17 residues. CDR3 amino acids: CASRLDGGQGFSYEQYF. CDR3 coding DNA: TGTGCAAGTCGCTTAGATGGGGGACAGGGGTTCTCCTACGAGCAGTACTTC.

This clone was counted once. The chain combines TRBV4-1 with TRBJ2-1, with 11 bases fitting TRBD2. Unmatched junction bases numbered 10, after V lost 3 bases and J lost 0 bases. Germline loops: CDR1 MGHRA, CDR2 YSYEKL. CDR3 size: 19 residues. The CDR3 loop is CASSQDYSGRAPSYNEQFF. In DNA, the CDR3 is TGCGCCAGCAGCCAGGATTATAGCGGGAGGGCCCCCTCCTACAATGAGCAGTTCTTC.

The rearrangement links TRBV7-9 to TRBJ1-3; D is possibly TRBD1 (6 bases). Germline assignment: CDR1 SEHNR and CDR2 FQNEAQ (reference sequence). Trimming cost V 3 bases and J 5 bases, with 23 bases left between them. The CDR3 runs 18 residues. The CDR3 spells CASSLTLGGLGSRNTIYF. CDR3 sequence (DNA): TGTGCCAGCAGCTTGACGCTCGGGGGGCTTGGGAGCCGAAACACCATATATTTT.

This chain connects TRBV28 to TRBJ2-7; the D gene is possibly TRBD1 (5 bases). The CDR3 has 16 residues. V dropped 5 bases and J dropped 6 bases, with 23 bases sitting between them. Germline V lookup: CDR1 MDHEN, CDR2 SYDVKM. The CDR3 here is CASSPRQHRTGCEQYF. DNA of the CDR3: TGTGCCAGCAGTCCTCGACAGCACAGGACGGGTTGCGAGCAGTACTTC.

This sequence joins TRBV28 and TRBJ2-7, with 10 bases lining up with TRBD2. The CDR3 extends over 16 amino acids. Germline V gene data show CDR1 as MDHEN and CDR2 as SYDVKM. V trimming: 6 bases; J trimming: 0 bases; junction bases outside the gene matches: 8. In DNA form, the CDR3 reads TGTGCCAGCAGCCTCCCCCCTAGCGGGAGCTCCTACGAGCAGTACTTC. Its translation: CASSLPPSGSSYEQYF.

This chain uses TRBV10-1 with TRBJ2-7; 7 positions match TRBD1. The J segment lost 4 bases and the V segment lost 2 bases, leaving 8 bases of the junction unmatched. Per germline, CDR1 WNHNN and CDR2 SYGVQD (reference sequence). This CDR3 region has 15 residues. The CDR3 loop is CASSERTGPLYEQYF. The DNA of the CDR3 is TGCGCCAGCAGTGAGAGGACAGGCCCCTTATACGAGCAGTACTTC.

The chain recombines TRBV4-2 with TRBJ1-5; no firm D call. The germline gives CDR1 LGHNA, CDR2 YNFKEQ. The V and J ends lost 0 bases and 9 bases respectively, with 15 bases between them. This CDR3 contains 15 residues. CDR3 region: CASSQDSRSRWPQHF. CDR3 nucleotide sequence: TGTGCCAGCAGCCAAGATTCCCGGTCACGGTGGCCCCAGCATTTT.

This clone was found once. The V call is TRBV6-1, the J call TRBJ2-5, with 9 bases fitting TRBD1. This CDR3 comprises 16 residues. Germline trimming cut 0 bases from V and 2 bases from J; bases unmatched to any gene: 4. Germline V gene lookup returns CDR1 MNHNS and CDR2 SASEGT. The CDR3 nucleotides are TGTGCCAGCAGTGAAGCTCGACAGGGGGGTCAAGAGACCCAGTACTTC. Translated, it gives CASSEARQGGQETQYF.

This chain links TRBV5-6 with TRBJ2-7, with 8 nucleotides matching TRBD1. CDR3 length: 14 residues. Germline trimming cut 4 bases from V and 9 bases from J; bases unmatched to any gene: 12. Germline loops: CDR1 SGHDT, CDR2 YYEEEE. CDR3: CASSPGTGSLGQYF. In DNA form, the CDR3 reads TGTGCCAGCAGCCCCGGGACAGGCTCACTAGGGCAGTACTTC.

The genes are TRBV27 and TRBJ2-1; D perhaps matches TRBD2 (6 bases). CDR1 and CDR2 from the germline V gene are MNHEY and SMNVEV (reference sequence). This CDR3 is built from 14 residues. The V end lost 3 bases, the J end lost 6 bases, and 12 bases lay between the germline ends. The CDR3 bases are TGTGCCAGCAGTTTTTTGGAGGGCCGCAATGAGCAGTTCTTC. Translated, it gives CASSFLEGRNEQFF.

The chain recombines TRBV21-1 with TRBJ1-1; the table's D call, TRBD1, has no DNA check behind it. TRBV21-1 is given as a pseudogene. The CDR3 length is 11 residues. CDR3 region: CASIPQGEAFF. The CDR3 DNA sequence: TGTGCCAGCATTCCCCAGGGGGAAGCTTTCTTT.

There are a few counts of this clone. The chain carries TRBV4-3 and TRBJ1-2; D gene unclear. Germline assignment: CDR1 LGHNA and CDR2 YSLEER. V gave up 2 bases and J gave up 3 bases, with 10 bases separating them. The CDR3 runs 14 residues. The CDR3 DNA reads as TGCGCCAGCAGCCAAAGGAGGGCGGACTATGGCTACACCTTC. This encodes CASSQRRADYGYTF.

The rearrangement joins TRBV6-5 to TRBJ2-3; 9 nucleotides align to TRBD2. V dropped 1 base and J dropped 9; count of bases not matched to a gene: 5. There are 14 residues in the CDR3. CDR1 and CDR2 from the germline V gene are MNHEY and SVGAGI. Here the CDR3 DNA reads TGTGCCAGCAGTTACTACCCCGCGGGAGGGACGCAGTATTTT. Protein sequence: CASSYYPAGGTQYF.

V usage is TRBV5-4 and J usage is TRBJ2-1, with TRBD2 identical over 11 bases. V was clipped by 0 bases and J by 4 bases; unmatched bases: 3. CDR3 length: 16 residues. Germline-derived CDR1 and CDR2 are SGHNT and YYREEE (reference sequence). CDR3 residues: CASSLATSGDYNEQFF. The CDR3 coding sequence is TGTGCCAGCAGCTTGGCGACTAGCGGGGATTACAATGAGCAGTTCTTC.

The CDR3 sequence: CASSVRDRGNDTQYF. Here the CDR3 DNA reads TGTGCCAGCAGCGTCCGGGACAGGGGTAACGATACGCAGTATTTT. The chain uses TRBV21-1 and TRBJ2-3; TRBD1 was called by the table and not checked on the DNA. TRBV21-1 is a pseudogene. The CDR3 extends over 15 amino acids.

The genes are TRBV15 and TRBJ2-7; 10 bases map to TRBD2. CDR1 is LNHNV and CDR2 is YYDKDF in the germline V gene (reference sequence). The CDR3 contains 18 residues. Germline trimming cut 1 base from V and 5 bases from J; bases unmatched to any gene: 14. The CDR3 DNA reads as TGTGCCACCAGCAGAGTAAACGAGCGGGAGGGAAAGGAGGACGAGCAGTACTTC. This gives the protein CATSRVNEREGKEDEQYF.

V and J are TRBV14 and TRBJ2-1; D is perhaps TRBD1 (6 bases). Trimming left V 1 base short and J 0 bases short, with 16 bases between. The germline V gene encodes CDR1 SGHDN and CDR2 FVKESK. There are 18 residues in the CDR3. CDR3 sequence reads: CASSQGLQGTSSYNEQFF. The CDR3 DNA is TGTGCCAGCAGCCAAGGTCTACAGGGTACTAGCTCCTACAATGAGCAGTTCTTC.

V usage is TRBV7-2 and J usage is TRBJ2-2; 7 bases line up with TRBD1. Germline V gene data show CDR1 as SGHTA and CDR2 as FQGNSA. This CDR3 contains 17 residues. V gave up 3 bases and J gave up 3 bases; unmatched junction bases: 10. This CDR3 is CASSFPTGVYDTGELFF. DNA of the CDR3: TGTGCCAGCAGCTTTCCAACAGGGGTTTATGACACCGGGGAGCTGTTTTTT.

This rearrangement joins TRBV18 to TRBJ2-1; D is perhaps TRBD1 (5 bases). V gave up 3 bases and J gave up 0 bases, with 12 bases separating them. The germline V gene has CDR1 KGHSH and CDR2 LQKENI. There are 16 residues in the CDR3. The CDR3 protein is CASSPLRETSYNEQFF. As DNA, the CDR3 is TGTGCCAGCTCACCCCTCAGGGAAACCTCCTACAATGAGCAGTTCTTC.

This clone turned up a few times. The rearrangement uses TRBV27 and TRBJ2-4, with D possibly TRBD2 on 6 matching bases. Trimming shortened V by 2 bases and J by 2 bases, and 10 bases separated the two germline ends. Germline V gene lookup returns CDR1 MNHEY and CDR2 SMNVEV (reference sequence). This CDR3 has 15 amino acids. CDR3 in amino acids: CASSLVGGPKNIQYF. DNA for the CDR3: TGTGCCAGCAGTTTAGTGGGGGGTCCCAAAAACATTCAGTACTTC.

The rearrangement uses TRBV7-6 and TRBJ2-5; TRBD2 might be the D (6 bases). Trimming shortened V by 1 base and J by 5 bases, and 14 bases separated the two germline ends. The CDR3 is 15 amino acids. Looked up from germline, CDR1 is SGHVS and CDR2 is FNYEAQ. In DNA, the CDR3 is TGTGCCAGCAGCTTAGGCCCTGGCGGGGACGAGACCCAGTACTTC. It translates to CASSLGPGGDETQYF.

This chain uses TRBV19 with TRBJ1-1; no reliable D call. Per the germline V gene, CDR1 is LNHDA and CDR2 is SQIVND (reference sequence). The V end was cut by 7 bases, the J end by 7 bases, with 16 bases between. The CDR3 extends over 13 amino acids. CDR3 nucleotides: TGTGCCAGTACCACGGGTCGCGAACTTGAAGCTTTCTTT. It translates to CASTTGRELEAFF.